A selection of T cell receptor beta chains follows, all from one sample in a study of post-analysis software for immune sequencing data. TCRdb passed the PCR reads through MiXCR, listing each CDR3 protein once. Of hundreds of thousands of distinct CDR3 sequences in the sample, roughly 46% were seen once. The sample taken for sequencing was blood. These receptor sequences come from a girl under 18 with multiple sclerosis. Both conserved end residues are part of each CDR3. Each record gives: J gene, D gene, V gene, clone size, CDR3 protein, CDR3 DNA. D genes are given only for firm matches. Rows may omit the clone size; those that give it use once, few, many or a size class.

j_call: TRBJ1-2; d_call: TRBD1; v_call: TRBV7-2; clone_size: NA; cdr3_aa: CASSLLGQPRGYTF; cdr3_nt: TGTGCCAGCAGCTTATTGGGACAGCCGCGGGGCTACACCTTC
j_call: TRBJ2-5; d_call: NA; v_call: TRBV5-6; clone_size: NA; cdr3_aa: CASSFGGGAETQYF; cdr3_nt: TGTGCCAGCAGCTTTGGCGGGGGCGCAGAGACCCAGTACTTC
j_call: TRBJ2-7; d_call: TRBD1; v_call: TRBV6-1; clone_size: NA; cdr3_aa: CASDRGSHEQYF; cdr3_nt: TGTGCCAGTGACAGGGGTTCGCACGAGCAGTACTTC
j_call: TRBJ2-7; d_call: TRBD1; v_call: TRBV7-8; clone_size: NA; cdr3_aa: CASSLKGARYEQYF; cdr3_nt: TGTGCCAGCAGCTTAAAGGGGGCACGGTACGAGCAGTACTTC
j_call: TRBJ1-5; d_call: NA; v_call: TRBV12-3/TRBV12-4; clone_size: NA; cdr3_aa: CASSLEGVGNLPQHF; cdr3_nt: TGTGCCAGCAGTTTAGAGGGCGTTGGCAATCTCCCCCAGCATTTT
j_call: TRBJ2-6; d_call: NA; v_call: TRBV6-6; clone_size: many; cdr3_aa: CASSYGHSGANVLTF; cdr3_nt: TGTGCCAGCAGTTATGGACACTCTGGGGCCAACGTCCTGACTTTC
j_call: TRBJ2-6; d_call: NA; v_call: TRBV12-3/TRBV12-4; clone_size: few; cdr3_aa: CASSRPWGRENSGANVLTF; cdr3_nt: TGTGCCAGCAGTCGCCCCTGGGGCAGAGAGAACTCTGGGGCCAACGTCCTGACTTTC
j_call: TRBJ2-1; d_call: TRBD2; v_call: TRBV7-8; clone_size: few; cdr3_aa: CASSLLAGPNEQFF; cdr3_nt: TGTGCCAGCAGCTTATTAGCGGGCCCCAATGAGCAGTTCTTC
j_call: TRBJ2-3; d_call: TRBD2; v_call: TRBV12-3/TRBV12-4; clone_size: NA; cdr3_aa: CASSTLAGGGTDTQYF; cdr3_nt: TGTGCCAGCAGCACACTAGCGGGAGGGGGCACAGATACGCAGTATTTT
j_call: TRBJ2-1; d_call: NA; v_call: TRBV20-1; clone_size: NA; cdr3_aa: CSAMRNEQFF; cdr3_nt: TGCAGTGCTATGCGCAATGAGCAGTTCTTC
j_call: TRBJ2-3; d_call: NA; v_call: TRBV12-3/TRBV12-4; clone_size: NA; cdr3_aa: CASSIRFGTDTQYF; cdr3_nt: TGTGCCAGCAGTATCCGGTTTGGAACAGATACGCAGTATTTT
j_call: TRBJ2-1; d_call: TRBD1; v_call: TRBV25-1; clone_size: NA; cdr3_aa: CASSLMGTGIKNEQFF; cdr3_nt: TGTGCCAGCAGCCTGATGGGGACAGGAATCAAAAATGAGCAGTTCTTC
j_call: TRBJ2-1; d_call: TRBD2; v_call: TRBV9; clone_size: few; cdr3_aa: CASSVGTSGSVYEQFF; cdr3_nt: TGTGCCAGCAGCGTAGGAACTAGCGGGAGTGTGTATGAGCAGTTCTTC
j_call: TRBJ1-6; d_call: TRBD1; v_call: TRBV7-2; clone_size: NA; cdr3_aa: CASRRGQENSPLHF; cdr3_nt: TGTGCCAGCAGACGGGGACAGGAGAATTCACCCCTCCACTTT
j_call: TRBJ2-3; d_call: NA; v_call: TRBV29-1; clone_size: NA; cdr3_aa: CSVRTGTDTQYF; cdr3_nt: TGCAGCGTGCGAACAGGCACAGATACGCAGTATTTT
j_call: TRBJ2-1; d_call: NA; v_call: TRBV12-3/TRBV12-4; clone_size: NA; cdr3_aa: CASSLRGASGNEQFF; cdr3_nt: TGTGCCAGCAGTTTACGGGGGGCCTCGGGAAATGAGCAGTTCTTC
j_call: TRBJ1-1; d_call: NA; v_call: TRBV6-5; clone_size: NA; cdr3_aa: CASSYMSNTEAFF; cdr3_nt: TGTGCCAGCAGTTACATGTCGAACACTGAAGCTTTCTTT
j_call: TRBJ2-7; d_call: TRBD1; v_call: TRBV11-2; clone_size: few; cdr3_aa: CASSFGTGLPYEQYF; cdr3_nt: TGTGCCAGCAGCTTCGGGACAGGGCTACCCTACGAGCAGTACTTC
j_call: TRBJ2-7; d_call: NA; v_call: TRBV20-1; clone_size: few; cdr3_aa: CSASEQGREQYF; cdr3_nt: TGCAGTGCTAGTGAACAGGGACGAGAGCAGTACTTC
j_call: TRBJ2-7; d_call: TRBD2; v_call: TRBV4-1; clone_size: NA; cdr3_aa: CASSQEWTSGNSYEQYF; cdr3_nt: TGCGCCAGCAGCCAAGAATGGACTAGCGGGAACTCCTACGAGCAGTACTTC
j_call: TRBJ1-4; d_call: NA; v_call: TRBV7-9; clone_size: once; cdr3_aa: CASRDGQINEKLFF; cdr3_nt: TGTGCCAGCAGGGACGGACAGATTAATGAAAAACTGTTTTTT
j_call: TRBJ1-4; d_call: NA; v_call: TRBV20-1; clone_size: NA; cdr3_aa: CSASLHGEGKLFF; cdr3_nt: TGCAGTGCTTCTCTCCACGGGGAGGGAAAACTGTTTTTT
j_call: TRBJ2-5; d_call: NA; v_call: TRBV2; clone_size: NA; cdr3_aa: CASRGTQGVVETQYF; cdr3_nt: TGTGCCAGCAGGGGCACTCAGGGTGTTGTAGAGACCCAGTACTTC
j_call: TRBJ2-7; d_call: TRBD1; v_call: TRBV19; clone_size: NA; cdr3_aa: CASSRGQGAPEQYF; cdr3_nt: TGTGCCAGTAGTAGAGGGCAGGGGGCGCCCGAGCAGTACTTC
j_call: TRBJ1-1; d_call: NA; v_call: TRBV4-1; clone_size: NA; cdr3_aa: CASSQEPFKPNTEAFF; cdr3_nt: TGCGCCAGCAGCCAAGAGCCCTTCAAACCCAACACTGAAGCTTTCTTT
j_call: TRBJ1-1; d_call: NA; v_call: TRBV9; clone_size: NA; cdr3_aa: CASSVGGTVNTEAFF; cdr3_nt: TGTGCCAGCAGCGTAGGCGGGACGGTGAACACTGAAGCTTTCTTT
j_call: TRBJ2-1; d_call: TRBD2; v_call: TRBV24-1; clone_size: few; cdr3_aa: CATSDLATSSAYNEQFF; cdr3_nt: TGTGCCACCAGTGATTTGGCGACTAGCAGCGCCTACAATGAGCAGTTCTTC
j_call: TRBJ2-1; d_call: NA; v_call: TRBV12-3/TRBV12-4; clone_size: once; cdr3_aa: CVSSPSAGHNEQFF; cdr3_nt: TGTGTCAGCAGTCCCTCAGCGGGTCACAATGAGCAGTTCTTC
j_call: TRBJ2-7; d_call: NA; v_call: TRBV7-9; clone_size: few; cdr3_aa: CASSLAGRPPDEQYF; cdr3_nt: TGTGCCAGCAGCTTGGCGGGACGACCCCCTGACGAGCAGTACTTC
j_call: TRBJ2-5; d_call: TRBD2; v_call: TRBV12-3/TRBV12-4; clone_size: few; cdr3_aa: CASSTRLASAETQYF; cdr3_nt: TGTGCCAGCAGTACCCGACTAGCGTCGGCGGAGACCCAGTACTTC
j_call: TRBJ2-3; d_call: NA; v_call: TRBV7-3; clone_size: NA; cdr3_aa: CASSLTQGDTQYF; cdr3_nt: TGTGCCAGCAGCTTAACCCAGGGCGATACGCAGTATTTT
j_call: TRBJ2-7; d_call: TRBD1; v_call: TRBV6-1; clone_size: NA; cdr3_aa: CATGSGGPIYNEQYF; cdr3_nt: TGTGCCACCGGGTCAGGGGGTCCCATCTACAATGAGCAGTACTTC
j_call: TRBJ2-4; d_call: TRBD2; v_call: TRBV20-1; clone_size: NA; cdr3_aa: CSASYLSGLAGGLENIQYF; cdr3_nt: TGCAGTGCTTCTTATTTGTCGGGACTAGCGGGAGGGCTGGAAAACATTCAGTACTTC
j_call: TRBJ2-5; d_call: TRBD2; v_call: TRBV3-1; clone_size: NA; cdr3_aa: CASSQVIRLAGEETQYF; cdr3_nt: TGTGCCAGCAGCCAAGTGATCCGACTAGCGGGGGAAGAGACCCAGTACTTC
j_call: TRBJ2-1; d_call: TRBD1; v_call: TRBV5-1; clone_size: NA; cdr3_aa: CASSLGGDRVSNEQFF; cdr3_nt: TGCGCCAGCAGCTTGGGAGGAGACAGGGTAAGCAATGAGCAGTTCTTC
j_call: TRBJ1-1; d_call: NA; v_call: TRBV5-1; clone_size: few; cdr3_aa: CASSPIRRNMNTEAFF; cdr3_nt: TGCGCCAGCAGTCCGATCAGGAGAAACATGAACACTGAAGCTTTCTTT
j_call: TRBJ2-7; d_call: TRBD2; v_call: TRBV7-9; clone_size: once; cdr3_aa: CASSLDLDASGRYEQYF; cdr3_nt: TGTGCCAGCAGCTTAGATTTGGACGCTAGCGGGAGGTACGAGCAGTACTTC
j_call: TRBJ2-7; d_call: TRBD1; v_call: TRBV20-1; clone_size: few; cdr3_aa: CSAFGVDRGYEQYF; cdr3_nt: TGCAGTGCTTTCGGCGTGGACAGGGGCTACGAGCAGTACTTC
j_call: TRBJ2-5; d_call: TRBD1; v_call: TRBV29-1; clone_size: NA; cdr3_aa: CSAATGGGQETQYF; cdr3_nt: TGCAGTGCCGCTACAGGGGGAGGCCAAGAGACCCAGTACTTC
j_call: TRBJ2-3; d_call: TRBD2; v_call: TRBV7-8; clone_size: once; cdr3_aa: CASTAGLASTDTQYF; cdr3_nt: TGTGCCAGCACCGCGGGACTAGCGAGCACAGATACGCAGTATTTT
j_call: TRBJ1-6; d_call: NA; v_call: TRBV4-1; clone_size: NA; cdr3_aa: CASSSRTPSPLHF; cdr3_nt: TGCGCCAGCAGCTCCCGAACCCCCTCACCCCTCCACTTT
j_call: TRBJ1-2; d_call: NA; v_call: TRBV5-6; clone_size: NA; cdr3_aa: CASRALGERGYTF; cdr3_nt: TGTGCCAGCAGAGCACTCGGGGAGCGGGGCTACACCTTC
j_call: TRBJ2-1; d_call: NA; v_call: TRBV5-1; clone_size: few; cdr3_aa: CASSPGVGTEQFF; cdr3_nt: TGCGCCAGCAGCCCCGGAGTGGGCACTGAGCAGTTCTTC
j_call: TRBJ1-6; d_call: TRBD1; v_call: TRBV27; clone_size: NA; cdr3_aa: CASRQLDRGIYNSPLHF; cdr3_nt: TGTGCCAGCAGACAACTGGACAGGGGGATTTATAATTCACCCCTCCACTTT